This passage covers 15 T cell receptor beta chains from one sample sequenced in a study of shared clonotypes between healthy human individuals. Method: immunoSEQ multiplex PCR; TCRdb's copy keeps in-frame clones and lacks some. The sample consists of under 600,000 clones, nearly 98% of them appearing once. CD45RO-negative, CCR7-positively selected cells formed the naive CD8 fraction, excluding terminally differentiated effector memory CD45RA+ cells. The material sequenced was naive CD8+ T cells sorted from blood. These receptor sequences come from a man aged 30 to 39 in good health.

The J gene is TRBJ2-7, the V gene TRBV28; D is possibly TRBD2 (5 bases). The length of the CDR3 is 13 residues. V was pared by 4 bases and J by 3 bases, with 10 bases between. Germline V lookup: CDR1 MDHEN, CDR2 SYDVKM. CDR3 amino acids: CASSSAEGYEQYF. The CDR3, as DNA: TGTGCCAGCAGTTCTGCAGAGGGCTACGAGCAGTACTTC.

V gene TRBV5-8 combines with J gene TRBJ1-4, with unresolved D. Trimming removed 3 bases at V and 4 bases at J, with 13 bases between. The CDR3 totals 15 residues. Per germline, CDR1 SGHTS and CDR2 YDEGEE. The CDR3 sequence is CASSWGAGYNEKLFF. CDR3 DNA sequence: TGTGCCAGCAGCTGGGGAGCGGGCTATAATGAAAAACTGTTTTTT.

This sequence joins TRBV7-2 and TRBJ2-1; no reliable D call. Germline V gives CDR1 SGHTA, CDR2 FQGNSA. The V end was cut by 5 bases, the J end by 9 bases, with 17 bases between. This CDR3 is built from 14 residues. CDR3 sequence: CASSTEDGGIEQFF. Written as DNA, the CDR3 is TGTGCCAGCAGCACCGAGGACGGTGGGATTGAGCAGTTCTTC. Looking up the rest from reference TRBV7-2 and TRBJ2-1 gives the full variable domain: GAGVSQSPSNKVTEKGKDVELRCDPISGHTALYWYRQSLGQGLEFLIYFQGNSAPDKSGLPSDRFSAERTGGSVSTLTIQRTQQEDSAVYLCASSTEDGGIEQFFGPGTRLTVL.

The V call is TRBV28, the J call TRBJ2-1; TRBD1 or TRBD2 may be the D gene (6 bases each). The germline CDR1 and CDR2 sequences are MDHEN and SYDVKM. The CDR3 contains 17 residues. The V and J ends lost 0 bases and 4 bases respectively, with 16 bases between them. The CDR3 loop is CASSLWGGTSGYNEQFF. CDR3 bases: TGTGCCAGCAGTTTATGGGGGGGCACCTCGGGGTACAATGAGCAGTTCTTC.

The chain uses TRBV13 and TRBJ2-3, with 11 bases matching TRBD2. J lost 4 bases, V lost 3 bases, and 3 bases had no gene match. This CDR3 comprises 15 residues. Germline V gives CDR1 PRHDT, CDR2 FYEKMQ (reference sequence). Written as DNA, the CDR3 is TGTGCCAGCAGCTTTAGCGGGAGGGGCGCAGATACGCAGTATTTT. Amino acids: CASSFSGRGADTQYF.

Turning to this clone: This specimen includes other DNA sequences encoding the same CDR3. This chain connects TRBV30 to TRBJ2-3, with a possible D match to TRBD1 (6 bases). V lost 5 bases and J 1 base, leaving 13 bases between the germline ends. The CDR3 has 14 amino acids. CDR1 is GTSNPN and CDR2 is SVGIG in the germline V gene (reference sequence). The CDR3 DNA reads TGTGCCTGGTCATCAGGGGCTGGCACAGATACGCAGTATTTT. Translating it yields CAWSSGAGTDTQYF. Together with reference TRBV30 and TRBJ2-3, the CDR3 gives the full variable domain: SQTIHQWPATLVQPVGSPLSLECTVEGTSNPNLYWYRQAAGRGLQLLFYSVGIGQISSEVPQNLSASRPQDRQFILSSKKLLLSDSGFYLCAWSSGAGTDTQYFGPGTRLTVL.

The chain links TRBV7-9 to TRBJ1-1; 7 bases map to TRBD1. The CDR3 covers 12 residues. V dropped 4 bases and J dropped 8; count of bases not matched to a gene: 4. CDR1 and CDR2 (germline): SEHNR, FQNEAQ (reference sequence). CDR3 amino acids: CASSSGQVEAFF. The CDR3 coding sequence is TGTGCCAGCAGCTCCGGACAGGTCGAAGCTTTCTTT.

V gene TRBV11-2 combines with J gene TRBJ2-6; maybe TRBD2 (6 bases). V dropped 5 bases and J dropped 2 bases, with 16 bases sitting between them. The CDR3 covers 17 residues. Germline values: CDR1 SGHAT, CDR2 FQNNGV. The CDR3 nucleotides are TGTGCCAGCAGCCCATACCCGCGGGGTCCTGGGGCCAACGTCCTGACTTTC. Protein product: CASSPYPRGPGANVLTF.

V is TRBV7-7 and J is TRBJ2-2; D is uncertain. CDR1 and CDR2 (germline): SSHAT, FNYEAQ (reference sequence). The CDR3 totals 12 residues. V lost 7 bases and J 4 bases, leaving 7 bases between the germline ends. CDR3 residues: CASITATGELFF. CDR3 DNA sequence: TGTGCCAGCATCACAGCCACCGGGGAGCTGTTTTTT.

This CDR3 is CASSKGQSYGYTF. For the CDR3, the DNA is TGTGCCAGCAGCAAAGGACAGAGCTATGGCTACACCTTC. The rearrangement uses TRBV9 and TRBJ1-2; a possible D gene is TRBD1 (6 bases). The CDR3 has 13 residues. Germline-derived CDR1 and CDR2 are SGDLS and YYNGEE. Trimming removed 4 bases at V and 4 bases at J, with 11 bases between.

This clone was detected once. This chain links TRBV27 with TRBJ2-7; D is ambiguous. Germline V gene data show CDR1 as MNHEY and CDR2 as SMNVEV (reference sequence). Trimming pared 6 bases from V and 1 base from J, leaving 10 bases between. The CDR3 length is 13 residues. The CDR3 sequence is CASSQVGSYEQYF. The CDR3 nucleotides are TGTGCCAGCAGCCAAGTCGGGTCCTACGAGCAGTACTTC.

The gene calls are TRBV5-1 and TRBJ1-1; D is undetermined. Per germline, CDR1 SGHRS and CDR2 YFSETQ. The CDR3 extends over 17 amino acids. V was pared by 0 bases and J by 1 base, with 16 bases between. In nucleotides, the CDR3 is TGCGCCAGCAGCTTGGAGATGGCGCCCATCCGGAACACTGAAGCTTTCTTT. Its protein is CASSLEMAPIRNTEAFF.

This clone appeared once. This chain joins TRBV6-1 and TRBJ2-5, with a tentative D call TRBD2 (6 bases). Germline V gene lookup returns CDR1 MNHNS and CDR2 SASEGT. The CDR3 has 17 amino acids. Trimming removed 2 bases from V and 2 bases from J, with 18 bases in between. The CDR3: CASSEPLGLYTQETQYF. For the CDR3, the DNA is TGTGCCAGCAGTGAACCCTTGGGACTTTACACGCAAGAGACCCAGTACTTC.

This chain connects TRBV10-1 to TRBJ2-7, with D perhaps given as TRBD1 or TRBD2 (5 bases each). The CDR3 extends over 14 amino acids. Germline values: CDR1 WNHNN, CDR2 SYGVQD (reference sequence). V was pared by 4 bases and J by 0 bases, with 10 bases between. CDR3 in amino acids: CASSGDGYSYEQYF. CDR3 DNA sequence: TGCGCCAGCAGTGGGGACGGGTACTCCTACGAGCAGTACTTC.

The chain has TRBV14 and TRBJ2-2; 9 positions match TRBD1. The V gene end was trimmed by 1 base and the J gene end by 3 bases; junction bases not matched to a gene: 9. Germline V gene lookup returns CDR1 SGHDN and CDR2 FVKESK. This CDR3 has 18 amino acids. CDR3 residues: CASSQVNRGHWDTGELFF. In DNA, the CDR3 is TGTGCCAGCAGCCAAGTTAACAGGGGGCATTGGGACACCGGGGAGCTGTTTTTT.